These 11 T cell receptor beta chains were all obtained from the same sample, sequenced in a study of blood T cell repertoires in COVID-19. Libraries were prepared by immunoSEQ multiplex PCR; TCRdb keeps only in-frame clonotypes and omits some of them. Among about 150,000 clones listed, roughly nine tenths were seen once. The sequenced sample was PBMCs or T cells enriched from blood (not recorded which). The receptors were sampled from a woman aged 35 to 49 who had been exposed to COVID-19.

This sequence joins TRBV10-3 and TRBJ1-5; D is uncertain. This CDR3 is built from 14 residues. Germline V lookup: CDR1 ENHRY, CDR2 SYGVKD. V lost 5 bases and J lost 6, with 14 bases in between. The CDR3 bases are TGTGCCATCAGTAAGGCGGAGGAGGGTCAGCCCCAGCATTTT. Translated, it gives CAISKAEEGQPQHF.

V is TRBV28 and J is TRBJ2-7, with TRBD1 matching 9 bases. There are 14 residues in the CDR3. The V gene end was trimmed by 5 bases and the J gene end by 6 bases; junction bases not matched to a gene: 8. CDR1 is MDHEN and CDR2 is SYDVKM in the germline V gene. The CDR3, as DNA: TGTGCCAGCAGTCCCCGGACAGGGGCTTTCGAGCAGTACTTC. It is translated as CASSPRTGAFEQYF. The full variable domain, its missing parts supplied by reference TRBV28 and TRBJ2-7, is DVKVTQSSRYLVKRTGEKVFLECVQDMDHENMFWYRQDPGLGLRLIYFSYDVKMKEKGDIPEGYSVSREKKERFSLILESASTNQTSMYLCASSPRTGAFEQYFGPGTRLTVT.

The V call is TRBV7-8, the J call TRBJ1-5, with TRBD1 matching 7 bases. After removal of 2 bases from V and 4 bases from J, the junction contained 8 bases not matched to a gene. Per germline, CDR1 SGHVS and CDR2 FQNEAQ. The length of the CDR3 is 16 residues. The CDR3 DNA is TGTGCCAGCAGCTTATTCCAGGGGGACCTTAATCAGCCCCAGCATTTT. It codes for CASSLFQGDLNQPQHF.

The J gene is TRBJ1-1, the V gene TRBV28, with TRBD1 matching 9 bases. Germline V gives CDR1 MDHEN, CDR2 SYDVKM. V was pared by 5 bases and J by 4 bases, with 8 bases of the junction left unmatched. The CDR3 runs 15 residues. The CDR3 is CASSPGTGYLTEAFF. CDR3 DNA: TGTGCCAGCAGTCCGGGGACAGGGTATCTCACTGAAGCTTTCTTT.

The gene calls are TRBV12-3 or TRBV12-4 and TRBJ2-5; D remains ambiguous. This CDR3 contains 13 residues. The V end lost 6 bases, the J end lost 0 bases, and 8 bases lay between the germline ends. The CDR3 spells CASSPPYQETQYF. The CDR3 coding sequence is TGTGCCAGCAGCCCCCCGTACCAAGAGACCCAGTACTTC.

This chain links TRBV5-5 with TRBJ2-7, with 9 nucleotides matching TRBD1. Germline V gives CDR1 SGHKS, CDR2 YYEKEE (reference sequence). After removal of 3 bases from V and 3 bases from J, the junction contained 7 bases not matched to a gene. The CDR3 length is 15 residues. This chain's CDR3 is CASSSPGTGYYEQYF. Here the CDR3 DNA reads TGTGCCAGCAGCTCCCCCGGGACAGGGTACTACGAGCAGTACTTC.

The rearrangement links TRBV7-2 to TRBJ1-5; a possible D gene is TRBD1 (5 bases). CDR3 length: 15 residues. Per the germline V gene, CDR1 is SGHTA and CDR2 is FQGNSA. The V end lost 2 bases, the J end lost 4 bases, and 12 bases lay between the germline ends. The DNA of the CDR3 is TGTGCCAGCAGCTTAACAGGCTACATGAATCAGCCCCAGCATTTT. Protein product: CASSLTGYMNQPQHF.

The chain employs TRBV19 and TRBJ2-3; D unclear. Per germline, CDR1 LNHDA and CDR2 SQIVND (reference sequence). The CDR3 runs to 12 residues. V lost 4 bases and J 3 bases, leaving 5 bases between the germline ends. The CDR3 sequence: CASSKRTDTQYF. The DNA for the CDR3 is TGTGCCAGTAGTAAACGGACAGATACGCAGTATTTT.

This clone came up once. The chain is built from TRBV2 and TRBJ1-2; D might be TRBD1 (5 bases). V was cut by 6 bases and J by 6 bases, with 14 bases left in between. The CDR3 spans 13 residues. Germline CDR1 and CDR2: SNHLY and FYNNEI. CDR3 region: CASRKGSGNGYTF. The CDR3 nucleotides read TGTGCCAGCAGGAAGGGGTCAGGGAATGGCTACACCTTC.

The chain has TRBV7-3 and TRBJ1-3, with D perhaps TRBD1 (5 bases). V was pared by 0 bases and J by 0 bases, with 9 bases between. Germline V lookup: CDR1 SGHTA, CDR2 FQGTGA. The CDR3 is made up of 16 amino acids. CDR3 nucleotides: TGTGCCAGCAGCTTAACAGACAGTGCCTCTGGAAACACCATATATTTT. This gives the protein CASSLTDSASGNTIYF.

The V and J genes are TRBV10-2 and TRBJ1-2; a possible D gene is TRBD1 (6 bases). The germline gives CDR1 WSHSY, CDR2 SAAADI. V gave up 0 bases and J gave up 0 bases, with 8 bases separating them. The CDR3 spans 15 residues. The CDR3 region has the DNA TGCGCCAGCAGTGAGTCGAGACAGGCTAACTATGGCTACACCTTC. Protein product: CASSESRQANYGYTF.